Listed below are T cell receptor beta chains from one sample, sequenced in a study of a mutant IDH1 vaccine in newly diagnosed glioma. The protocol was immunoSEQ multiplex PCR, while the TCRdb copy is restricted to in-frame clones and leaves out a portion. The data contain roughly 34,000 clones, about 80% of them singletons. Material: peripheral blood mononuclear cells (PBMCs), obtained from a glioma patient treated with radiotherapy, temozolomide or both. The receptors here all came from a middle-aged man with glioma. Some clones in this sample may be carry-over from other donors' samples. Both conserved end residues are trimmed from each CDR3.

j_call v_call cdr3_aa
TRBJ2-7 TRBV28 ASSLGRDVDKQY
TRBJ2-5 TRBV6-5 ASSSLVGTGQTQY
TRBJ1-3 TRBV2 ASRDRVGGNTIY
TRBJ2-3 TRBV4-1 ASSQGTPDTQY
TRBJ2-1 TRBV11-2 ASSGYYGGAYNEQF
TRBJ2-5 TRBV5-4 ASSTGRGVGTQY
TRBJ1-5 TRBV10-3 AISGQGVQPQH
TRBJ1-2 TRBV19 ASSIVPGRREGYT
TRBJ2-1 TRBV7-2 ASSLTAWGEQF
TRBJ2-7 TRBV11-2 ASSQGLAGAYEQY
TRBJ2-3 TRBV7-2 ASRSGGNTQY
TRBJ1-4 TRBV27 ASSSLDRSARKLF
TRBJ1-6 TRBV4-1 ASSQDTGTSSYNSPLH
TRBJ1-2 TRBV18 ASSPEFGIPLYGYT
TRBJ1-6 TRBV27 ASSLEDRGLSPLH
TRBJ2-7 TRBV4-1 ASSQGDRGNEQY
TRBJ2-7 TRBV11-3 ASSQDVGTEQY
TRBJ1-4 TRBV14 ASSEGRFAGSTNEKLF
TRBJ1-3 TRBV5-6 ASSLLAGRNTIY
TRBJ1-3 TRBV10-3 AISESTQAVSGNTIY
TRBJ1-1 TRBV5-1 ASSLLSEWAYGTGEAF
TRBJ1-2 TRBV6-5 ASKTPGTGDYGYT
TRBJ2-3 TRBV18 ASSPRTSGRGTGADTQY
TRBJ1-4 TRBV5-4 ASSSPGTGEEKLF
TRBJ2-7 TRBV30 AWSVRLGDRVSYEQY
TRBJ2-2 TRBV5-1 ASSAWDRNTGELF
TRBJ2-5 TRBV19 ASFGGGGGETQY
TRBJ1-3 TRBV28 ASSSPGTGSGNTIY
TRBJ2-3 TRBV5-1 ASSFGAGAFTDTQY
TRBJ2-7 TRBV9 ASSLLQGANSEQY
TRBJ1-1 TRBV6-5 ASRNRGGTEAF
TRBJ1-1 TRBV2 ASSNQRNTEAF
TRBJ2-2 TRBV10-3 AISESRGQSGELF
TRBJ1-1 TRBV2 ASRPRGGGQLGNTEAF
TRBJ1-4 TRBV10-3 AISELDSRSEKLF
TRBJ2-7 TRBV7-9 ASSSSGTGVPYEQY
TRBJ2-5 TRBV11-3 ASSEGTDVQETQY
TRBJ1-5 TRBV19 ASSGYRSNQPQH
TRBJ2-7 TRBV6-5 ASSSRDKTLDEQY
TRBJ2-7 TRBV19 ASSGTNTYEQY
TRBJ2-7 TRBV7-9 ASSLESRGEQY
TRBJ2-5 TRBV7-9 ASSSPLKETQY
TRBJ2-2 TRBV5-1 ASSEVTENTGELF
TRBJ2-5 TRBV4-3 ASSQDRAGETQY
TRBJ2-7 TRBV19 ASSTAVLAGNEQY
TRBJ2-7 TRBV7-9 ASSLDLAGPYEQY
TRBJ2-7 TRBV5-6 ASSLRVSMAGHYEQY
TRBJ2-7 TRBV7-9 ASSFRTGGAYEQY
TRBJ1-2 TRBV4-1 ASNTGRVGRADGYT
TRBJ2-1 TRBV9 ASSNPTNEQF
TRBJ1-1 TRBV5-4 ASSRDPNTEAF
TRBJ1-1 TRBV18 ASSPNEGYTEAF
TRBJ2-7 TRBV6-5 ATSGQGNEQY
TRBJ2-1 TRBV7-9 ASRGGLGGPYNEQF
TRBJ2-7 TRBV7-9 ASSFRQAGTYEQY
TRBJ1-5 TRBV27 ASRFTYSNQPQH
TRBJ2-2 TRBV4-1 ASSQVGRNTGELF
TRBJ2-1 TRBV6-6 ASSYVGGEQF
TRBJ1-5 TRBV4-1 ASSFRQGGSNQPQH
TRBJ1-4 TRBV27 ASSLLGTVRNEKLF